These T cell receptor beta chains were read from a single sample in a study of blood T cells in healthy people across ages. Via MiXCR, TCRdb re-called the 5' RACE reads, giving one row per CDR3 protein. The sample lists roughly 1.5 million distinct CDR3 sequences, approximately 43% occurring once. What was sequenced was blood. The source of these receptors is a woman under 30 in good health. CDR3s include the opening cysteine and the closing phenylalanine or tryptophan. A D gene is named only where the DNA matches it firmly. Clone size appears in some rows only: once, few, many, or a class for an expanded clone.

-	-	TRBV10-3	TRBJ2-1	CAITPGPYNEQFF
-	-	TRBV6-5	TRBJ1-1	CASRKTDNTEAFF
many	TRBD1	TRBV12-3/TRBV12-4	TRBJ2-5	CASSPFGTGETQYF
-	-	TRBV20-1	TRBJ2-5	CSASGQGVKTQYF
-	TRBD1	TRBV20-1	TRBJ2-3	CSARASGHRGYADTQYF
-	-	TRBV11-2	TRBJ1-2	CASSLVGDEPNYGYTF
few	TRBD1	TRBV9	TRBJ2-3	CASSPRTGEYTQYF
-	-	TRBV7-2	TRBJ2-1	CASSLVGLGEQFF
-	-	TRBV6-1	TRBJ1-1	CASSAFRVGNTEAFF
-	-	TRBV29-1	TRBJ1-2	CSVEAGGRLYGYTF
-	-	TRBV14	TRBJ2-7	CASSQLGSRTYEQYF
few	TRBD1	TRBV24-1	TRBJ2-7	CATSDSGQGAYEQYF
few	TRBD1	TRBV7-9	TRBJ1-1	CASSLARGTGVNTEAFF
once	-	TRBV12-5	TRBJ1-5	CASGLVLRGLSYNQPQHF
-	-	TRBV20-1	TRBJ1-3	CSARDSTVSGNTIYF
-	TRBD1	TRBV4-3	TRBJ1-2	CASSQTGARGYTF
few	-	TRBV25-1	TRBJ2-1	CATTGYEMNEQFF
-	TRBD1	TRBV5-1	TRBJ2-1	CASSLQQGASYNEQFF
-	TRBD2	TRBV20-1	TRBJ2-7	CSALLAGGPRGYEQYF
-	TRBD1	TRBV27	TRBJ2-3	CASSFSGTGGADTQYF
few	-	TRBV7-2	TRBJ2-3	CASSSPASHTDTQYF
-	-	TRBV7-8	TRBJ2-1	CASSLDLGAWSSYNEQFF
few	-	TRBV4-3	TRBJ1-5	CASSRRLRQGNQPQHF
-	-	TRBV6-5	TRBJ1-2	CASSYSAGWTYGYTF
-	TRBD2	TRBV4-1	-	CASSQDQRESYNEQYF
-	-	TRBV4-3	TRBJ2-3	CASSASQGTPQYF
-	TRBD2	TRBV5-5	TRBJ2-1	CASSWTSSPYNEQFF
-	-	TRBV24-1	TRBJ2-3	CATSGRRLGLSDTQYF
few	-	TRBV7-2	TRBJ2-3	CASSFGSLSTDTQYF